What follows are 23 T cell receptor beta chains derived from one specimen sequenced in a study of CD8 T cells in Susac syndrome. Roughly 0.45 to 1 ug RNA was reverse transcribed with random hexamers. From the immunoSEQ multiplex PCR reads, TCRdb called clonotypes with MiXCR, one entry per CDR3 protein. The sample consists of roughly 150,000 distinct CDR3 sequences, 85% to 95% of them appearing once. The sample comprised CD4+ T cells from PBMCs. Every receptor here comes from a human donor with Susac syndrome.

V usage is TRBV5-8 and J usage is TRBJ2-1, with a weak D call TRBD1 (6 bases). The V and J ends lost 1 base and 12 bases respectively, with 11 bases between them. Germline values: CDR1 SGHTS, CDR2 YDEGEE. This CDR3 contains 12 residues. CDR3 protein: CASSLNRVGQFF. In DNA, the CDR3 is TGTGCCAGCAGCTTGAACAGGGTGGGGCAGTTCTTC.

V is TRBV3-1 and J is TRBJ2-7; D is undetermined. The germline V gene has CDR1 LGHDT and CDR2 YNNKEL (reference sequence). The CDR3 has 11 residues. Between the trimmed V and J ends, which lost 3 bases and 3 bases, there was a span of 3 bases. CDR3 in DNA: TGTGCCAGCAGCCAGTTCTACGAGCAGTACTTC. Translated: CASSQFYEQYF.

The chain links TRBV4-1 to TRBJ2-7; 7 bases match TRBD1. Trimming took 0 bases from V and 2 from J; bases not matched to a gene: 7. The germline V gene encodes CDR1 MGHRA and CDR2 YSYEKL. The CDR3 contains 16 residues. CDR3 region: CASSQDYRTGTYEQYF. The CDR3 DNA is TGCGCCAGCAGCCAAGATTATCGGACAGGCACCTACGAGCAGTACTTC.

V gene TRBV6-5 combines with J gene TRBJ2-2; 9 bases align to TRBD2. V shed 7 bases and J 5 bases; nucleotides not matched to a gene: 8. The length of the CDR3 is 15 residues. Germline loops: CDR1 MNHEY, CDR2 SVGAGI. CDR3 residues: CASTGRGGRTGELFF. The CDR3 DNA sequence: TGTGCCAGCACTGGGCGGGGGGGCAGGACCGGGGAGCTGTTTTTT.

This clonotype was recorded only once. The chain uses TRBV7-2 and TRBJ1-2, with D maybe TRBD1 (6 bases). The V and J ends lost 2 bases and 4 bases respectively, with 11 bases between them. Germline CDR1 reads SGHTA; CDR2 reads FQGNSA. CDR3 length: 14 residues. In nucleotides, the CDR3 is TGTGCCAGCAGCTTACAGGGGACTTCCTATGGCTACACCTTC. Translated: CASSLQGTSYGYTF.

CDR3 nucleotide sequence: TGCAGCGTTGCGGACAAATACGAGCAGTACTTC. It yields the protein CSVADKYEQYF. The chain uses TRBV29-1 and TRBJ2-7, with D tentatively TRBD1 (5 bases). This CDR3 spans 11 amino acids. Trimming stripped 4 bases from V and 4 bases from J, with 8 bases between. CDR1 and CDR2 from the germline V gene are SQVTM and ANQGSEA.

The rearrangement uses TRBV27 and TRBJ1-1; maybe TRBD1 (6 bases). Germline CDR1 MNHEY, CDR2 SMNVEV (reference sequence). Trimming took 10 bases from V and 5 from J, leaving 20 bases between them. The CDR3 is 14 residues long. The CDR3: CATAWAGGMTEAFF. The CDR3 DNA follows: TGTGCCACCGCCTGGGCGGGGGGCATGACTGAAGCTTTCTTT.

This clonotype has just a few counts. The J gene is TRBJ2-5, the V gene TRBV29-1, with 7 bases fitting TRBD2. This CDR3 spans 12 amino acids. The junction had 1 base not matched to a gene; V was cut back by 5 bases and J by 1 base. Germline V gives CDR1 SQVTM, CDR2 ANQGSEA. CDR3 coding DNA: TGCAGCGTTAGCGGGGCCCAAGAGACCCAGTACTTC. Protein: CSVSGAQETQYF.

The V and J genes are TRBV5-1 and TRBJ2-1; TRBD2 matches 7 bases. Germline loops: CDR1 SGHRS, CDR2 YFSETQ. V dropped 4 bases and J dropped 3; count of bases not matched to a gene: 10. CDR3 size: 16 residues. The CDR3 DNA is TGCGCCAGCAGCCCGAATGGGGGGGAACGCTACAATGAGCAGTTCTTC. It specifies CASSPNGGERYNEQFF.

This rearrangement joins TRBV14 to TRBJ1-1; maybe TRBD1 (6 bases). Germline-derived CDR1 and CDR2 are SGHDN and FVKESK. V was clipped by 1 base and J by 1 base, with 16 bases between them. The CDR3 totals 17 residues. CDR3 loop: CASSQVRWRGGNTEAFF. Written as DNA, the CDR3 is TGTGCCAGCAGCCAAGTCCGTTGGAGGGGGGGGAACACTGAAGCTTTCTTT.

This clonotype was detected only once. J is TRBJ1-1 and V is TRBV7-9, with D hard to call. The CDR3 loop spans 13 amino acids. Between the trimmed V and J ends, which lost 0 bases and 0 bases, there was a span of 2 bases. Per the germline V gene, CDR1 is SEHNR and CDR2 is FQNEAQ (reference sequence). CDR3 loop: CASSLAMNTEAFF. The CDR3 bases are TGTGCCAGCAGCTTAGCTATGAACACTGAAGCTTTCTTT.

A single count supports this clonotype. The genes are TRBV12-3 or TRBV12-4 and TRBJ1-2; 8 bases match TRBD1. Unmatched junction bases numbered 8, after V lost 5 bases and J lost 6 bases. The CDR3 sequence is 14 residues long. CDR3 DNA sequence: TGTGCCAGCAGTCCCGGACAGGGAACCCATGGCTACACCTTC. It translates to CASSPGQGTHGYTF.

The chain joins TRBV25-1 to TRBJ2-3; the D is unclear. From germline, CDR1 is MGHDK and CDR2 SYGVNS. Trimming stripped 3 bases from V and 2 bases from J, with 6 bases between. This CDR3 spans 13 amino acids. CDR3: CASSDPYTDTQYF. The CDR3 coding sequence is TGTGCCAGCAGTGATCCTTACACAGATACGCAGTATTTT.

The V gene is TRBV20-1, the J gene TRBJ1-2; D may be TRBD1 (5 bases). V was pared by 1 base and J by 2 bases, with 8 bases between. The V gene's germline CDR1 is DFQATT and CDR2 SNEGSKA (reference sequence). This CDR3 comprises 13 residues. The DNA for the CDR3 is TGCAGTGCTAGAGTTGAGGGGAACTATGGCTACACCTTC. This sequence encodes CSARVEGNYGYTF.

The V gene is TRBV18, the J gene TRBJ1-2, with D perhaps matching TRBD1 (5 bases). There are 15 residues in the CDR3. V gave up 2 bases and J gave up 2 bases, with 12 bases separating them. Looked up from germline, CDR1 is KGHSH and CDR2 is LQKENI. Written as DNA, the CDR3 is TGTGCCAGCTCACCAGAACGCGCAGGGAACTATGGCTACACCTTC. It codes for CASSPERAGNYGYTF.

The chain links TRBV4-1 to TRBJ2-7; tentative D call: TRBD2 (5 bases). Germline CDR1 and CDR2: MGHRA and YSYEKL. V lost 1 base and J 3 bases, leaving 13 bases between the germline ends. The CDR3 covers 15 residues. CDR3: CASSQVEGQYYEQYF. The CDR3 DNA sequence: TGCGCCAGCAGCCAAGTCGAGGGTCAGTACTACGAGCAGTACTTC.

The CDR3 loop reads CASRQKEKETQYF. The CDR3 DNA follows: TGTGCCAGCAGACAAAAGGAAAAAGAGACCCAGTACTTC. The V gene is TRBV5-4, the J gene TRBJ2-5; the D is unclear. The germline gives CDR1 SGHNT, CDR2 YYREEE (reference sequence). V lost 5 bases and J 3 bases, leaving 11 bases between the germline ends. This CDR3 is 13 amino acids long.

The V call is TRBV20-1, the J call TRBJ2-5; TRBD2 might be the D (5 bases). The germline V gene encodes CDR1 DFQATT and CDR2 SNEGSKA (reference sequence). Trimming cost V 0 bases and J 12 bases, with 23 bases left between them. CDR3 length: 15 residues. The DNA for the CDR3 is TGCAGTGCTAGAGATCTAGCTCTAGTAGCCGAACGAGAGTACTTC. Amino acids: CSARDLALVAEREYF.

The gene calls are TRBV5-1 and TRBJ1-6; D is possibly TRBD1 (5 bases). The ends were cut back, 0 bases at V and 10 bases at J, with 14 bases in the middle. In germline, CDR1 is SGHRS, CDR2 YFSETQ. The CDR3 contains 15 residues. DNA for the CDR3: TGCGCCAGCAGCTTGGCCAGAGGGGACGAATCACCCCTCCACTTT. Translation: CASSLARGDESPLHF.

The V call is TRBV7-6, the J call TRBJ2-3, with 15 bases lining up with TRBD2. This CDR3 region has 18 residues. Germline V CDR1 and CDR2: SGHVS, FNYEAQ. V was pared by 6 bases and J by 6 bases, with 13 bases of the junction left unmatched. The CDR3 sequence is CASSPSRGLAGGPDTQYF. As DNA, the CDR3 is TGTGCCAGCAGTCCGTCCCGAGGACTAGCGGGGGGGCCGGATACGCAGTATTTT.

This chain uses TRBV10-1 with TRBJ2-1, with D maybe TRBD2 (7 bases). From germline, CDR1 is WNHNN and CDR2 SYGVQD (reference sequence). There are 16 residues in the CDR3. V lost 2 bases, J lost 3 bases, and 14 bases lay in between. Here the CDR3 reads CASSEVAGAFYNEQFF. The CDR3 DNA is TGCGCCAGCAGTGAGGTTGCGGGGGCCTTCTACAATGAGCAGTTCTTC.

This sequence joins TRBV12-3 or TRBV12-4 and TRBJ1-2, with D uncertain. Trimming stripped 2 bases from V and 4 bases from J, with 8 bases between. The CDR3 contains 13 residues. In DNA form, the CDR3 reads TGTGCCAGCAGTTTAAACCTGGGCTATGGCTACACCTTC. Protein: CASSLNLGYGYTF.

This clonotype was seen just once. The V and J genes are TRBV5-8 and TRBJ2-5, with D tentatively TRBD1 (6 bases). The V and J ends lost 2 bases and 5 bases respectively, with 13 bases between them. In germline, CDR1 is SGHTS, CDR2 YDEGEE. CDR3 length: 14 residues. CDR3 DNA: TGTGCCAGCAGCTTTGGACAGCCACATGAGACCCAGTACTTC. Translation gives CASSFGQPHETQYF.